This T cell receptor (beta chain) was documented in a study of blood T cell repertoires in COVID-19. Only in-frame clones appear in the TCRdb table, and some are missing; sequencing was by immunoSEQ multiplex PCR. The repertoire consists of roughly 300,000 clones, with 81% occurring once and the leading ten covering 2.5% to 3.5%. Germline CDR1 reads SGHTA; CDR2 reads FQGNSA. Germline trimming cut 5 bases from V and 2 bases from J; bases unmatched to any gene: 13. CDR3 length equals 18 residues. This chain connects TRBV7-2 to TRBJ1-2; 11 positions match TRBD1. The specimen sequenced was peripheral blood. The sequence was collected from a woman aged 60-70 years with active or convalescent COVID-19. DNA for the CDR3: TGTGCCAGCAGCAATAGTTGGGACAGGGGGAAGTCCAACTATGGCTACACCTTC. Its translation is CASSNSWDRGKSNYGYTF. Combining the CDR3 with reference TRBV7-2 and TRBJ1-2 gives the whole variable domain GAGVSQSPSNKVTEKGKDVELRCDPISGHTALYWYRQSLGQGLEFLIYFQGNSAPDKSGLPSDRFSAERTGGSVSTLTIQRTQQEDSAVYLCASSNSWDRGKSNYGYTFGSGTRLTVV.